The clone carrying this T cell receptor (beta chain) has only one observation. Its antigen is still unknown. Primers: 60 Vbeta forward and 13 Jbeta reverse. Only in-frame clones appear in the TCRdb table, and some are missing; sequencing was by immunoSEQ multiplex PCR. The data hold roughly 62,000 clones, with under 80% observed a single time. This sample was taken from a study of cytomegalovirus exposure and HLA in healthy donors. Whole-study findings and limits: The CMV antigen specificity of a few CMV-associated chains was confirmed through in vitro analysis. Later analysis demonstrated an association between a missense DCLRE1C variant and TCR beta V- and J-gene trimming.

The sequenced material came from PBMCs. This receptor was identified in a woman in her twenties or thirties in good health and CMV-seronegative.

The CDR3 sequence is CASNTGGAGNQPQHF. In nucleotides, the CDR3 is TGTGCCAGCAACACAGGGGGCGCCGGTAATCAGCCCCAGCATTTT. The chain is built from TRBV7-2 and TRBJ1-5, with TRBD1 matching 9 bases. CDR1 is SGHTA and CDR2 is FQGNSA in the germline V gene. The CDR3 runs 15 residues. The V and J ends lost 7 bases and 4 bases, in that order; junction bases with no gene match: 8.